A single sample is the source of the 9 T cell receptor beta chains below, sequenced in a study of T cells after yellow fever vaccination. TCRdb redid the calling of the 5' RACE reads with MiXCR, one entry per CDR3 protein. This table holds about 340,000 distinct CDR3 sequences, 3.5% to 4.5% found once. This specimen was PBMCs, taken 5 days after the yellow fever booster vaccination. Source of these receptors: a man aged 18-30 years who received the YFV17D yellow fever vaccine.

This clonotype was seen many times. The chain uses TRBV7-2 and TRBJ1-5; D call uncertain. The CDR3 has 14 residues. V dropped 2 bases and J dropped 5 bases, with 10 bases sitting between them. Germline V gene data show CDR1 as SGHTA and CDR2 as FQGNSA. The CDR3 spells CASSLSGGYQPQHF. The CDR3 bases are TGTGCCAGCAGCTTATCTGGAGGTTATCAGCCCCAGCATTTT. The full variable domain, with the rest looked up from reference TRBV7-2 and TRBJ1-5, is GAGVSQSPSNKVTEKGKDVELRCDPISGHTALYWYRQSLGQGLEFLIYFQGNSAPDKSGLPSDRFSAERTGGSVSTLTIQRTQQEDSAVYLCASSLSGGYQPQHFGDGTRLSIL.

The chain employs TRBV4-2 and TRBJ2-1, with TRBD2 identical over 12 bases. Germline-derived CDR1 and CDR2 are LGHNA and YNFKEQ. The CDR3 loop spans 16 amino acids. The junction had 10 bases not matched to a gene; V was cut back by 5 bases and J by 8 bases. CDR3 in amino acids: CASSASSGGAVYEQFF. Written as DNA, the CDR3 is TGTGCCAGCAGCGCCTCTAGCGGGGGGGCGGTCTATGAGCAGTTCTTC.

This rearrangement joins TRBV10-3 to TRBJ2-5, with 8 nucleotides matching TRBD1. This CDR3 is built from 16 residues. Germline loops: CDR1 ENHRY, CDR2 SYGVKD. The J segment lost 0 bases and the V segment lost 10 bases, leaving 13 bases of the junction unmatched. The CDR3 is CATGSWTGMYQETQYF. For the CDR3, the DNA is TGTGCCACCGGAAGCTGGACAGGGATGTACCAAGAGACCCAGTACTTC.

The chain combines TRBV9 with TRBJ2-5; D is uncertain. The germline gives CDR1 SGDLS, CDR2 YYNGEE. The CDR3 has 14 residues. V was shortened by 4 bases and J by 2 bases, with 12 bases between the two germline ends. CDR3 nucleotides: TGTGCCAGCAGCTTAACATCTCTTCAAGAGACCCAGTACTTC. As protein: CASSLTSLQETQYF.

The CDR3 DNA follows: TGTGCCAGCAGCTTAGTGTTTGGACGGCAGGGGGCCGGGAATGAGCAGTTCTTC. It codes for CASSLVFGRQGAGNEQFF. The V and J genes are TRBV7-6 and TRBJ2-1; 8 nucleotides match TRBD1. CDR1 and CDR2 from the germline V gene are SGHVS and FNYEAQ. V was pared by 1 base and J by 7 bases, with 15 bases of the junction left unmatched. This CDR3 comprises 18 residues.

The J gene is TRBJ1-2, the V gene TRBV20-1; D possibly corresponds to TRBD1 (5 bases). The CDR3 is 14 residues long. Germline CDR1 is DFQATT and CDR2 is SNEGSKA (reference sequence). The ends were cut back, 0 bases at V and 5 bases at J, with 13 bases in the middle. CDR3 region: CSARDGAGPYGYTF. CDR3 nucleotides: TGCAGTGCTAGAGATGGGGCAGGTCCTTATGGCTACACCTTC.

In DNA, the CDR3 is TGTGCCAGCAGCCAAAGCCGGTCGGGACGTCTGGGGACTGAAGCTTTCTTT. This gives the protein CASSQSRSGRLGTEAFF. The chain has TRBV3-1 and TRBJ1-1; a possible D gene is TRBD1 (5 bases). Between the trimmed V and J ends, which lost 2 bases and 5 bases, there was a span of 21 bases. The CDR3 covers 17 residues. Germline CDR1 reads LGHDT; CDR2 reads YNNKEL (reference sequence).

There are a few counts of this clonotype. V usage is TRBV21-1 and J usage is TRBJ2-6; TRBD2 reflects the table's D call only, with no check against the DNA. TRBV21-1 is flagged as a pseudogene. The CDR3 has 19 amino acids. CDR3 sequence (DNA): TGTGCCAGCAGCAAAGCTGAGACTAGCGGGGGGGACGGGGCCAACGTCCTGACTTTC. Amino acids: CASSKAETSGGDGANVLTF.

This rearrangement joins TRBV5-1 to TRBJ2-5; 9 positions match TRBD2. Germline-derived CDR1 and CDR2 are SGHRS and YFSETQ. This CDR3 region has 15 residues. The junction had 7 bases not matched to a gene; V was cut back by 4 bases and J by 3 bases. CDR3 coding DNA: TGCGCCAGCAGCGCGATAGCGGGGGTAAAAGAGACCCAGTACTTC. Protein product: CASSAIAGVKETQYF.